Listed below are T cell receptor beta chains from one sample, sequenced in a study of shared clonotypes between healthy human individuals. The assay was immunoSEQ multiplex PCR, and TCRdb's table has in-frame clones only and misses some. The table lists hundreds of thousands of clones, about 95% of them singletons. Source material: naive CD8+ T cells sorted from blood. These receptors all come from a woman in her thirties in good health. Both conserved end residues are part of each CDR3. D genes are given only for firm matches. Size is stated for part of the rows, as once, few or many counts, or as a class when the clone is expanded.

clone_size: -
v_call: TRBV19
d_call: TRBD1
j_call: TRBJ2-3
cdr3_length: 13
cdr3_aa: CASATGGTDTQYF
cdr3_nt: TGTGCCAGCGCAACAGGGGGCACAGATACGCAGTATTTT

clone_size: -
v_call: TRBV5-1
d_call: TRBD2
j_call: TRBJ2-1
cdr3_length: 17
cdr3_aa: CASSPYLAGAPGNEQFF
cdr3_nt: TGCGCCAGCAGTCCCTATTTAGCGGGAGCCCCCGGCAATGAGCAGTTCTTC

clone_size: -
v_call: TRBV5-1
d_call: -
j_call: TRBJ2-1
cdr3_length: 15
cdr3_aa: CASSPDTKGINEQFF
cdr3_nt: TGCGCCAGCAGCCCTGACACGAAAGGTATAAATGAGCAGTTCTTC

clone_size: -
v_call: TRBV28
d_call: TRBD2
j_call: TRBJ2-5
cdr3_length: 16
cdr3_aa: CASSPGSGRHQETQYF
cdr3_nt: TGTGCCAGCAGTCCCGGGAGCGGGAGGCATCAAGAGACCCAGTACTTC

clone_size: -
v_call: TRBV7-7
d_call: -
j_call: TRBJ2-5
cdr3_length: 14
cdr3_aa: CASSFGREGETQYF
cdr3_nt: TGTGCCAGCAGCTTTGGACGGGAAGGGGAGACCCAGTACTTC

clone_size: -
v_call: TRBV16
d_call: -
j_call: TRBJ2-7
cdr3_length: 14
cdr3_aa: CASSHSGLVYEQYF
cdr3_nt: TGTGCCAGCAGCCACTCGGGACTTGTCTACGAGCAGTACTTC

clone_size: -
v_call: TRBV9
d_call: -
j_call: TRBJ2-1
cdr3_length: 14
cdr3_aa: CASSETPSPNEQFF
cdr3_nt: TGTGCCAGCAGCGAGACACCCTCGCCCAATGAGCAGTTCTTC

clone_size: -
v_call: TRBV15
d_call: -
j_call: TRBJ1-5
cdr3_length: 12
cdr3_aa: CATSRDLWPQHF
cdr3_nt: TGTGCCACCAGCAGAGACTTGTGGCCCCAGCATTTT

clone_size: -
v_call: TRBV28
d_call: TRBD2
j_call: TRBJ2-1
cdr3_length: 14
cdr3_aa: CASSLRLAGGEQFF
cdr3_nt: TGTGCCAGCAGTTTGAGGCTAGCGGGAGGTGAGCAGTTCTTC

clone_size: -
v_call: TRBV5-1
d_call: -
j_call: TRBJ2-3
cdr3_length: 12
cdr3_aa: CASRDYTDTQYF
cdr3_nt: TGCGCCAGCAGGGACTACACAGATACGCAGTATTTT

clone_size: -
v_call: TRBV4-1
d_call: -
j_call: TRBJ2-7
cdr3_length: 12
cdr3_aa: CASSQDRGRPGF
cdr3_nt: TGCGCCAGCAGCCAAGATCGAGGCAGGCCGGGCTTC

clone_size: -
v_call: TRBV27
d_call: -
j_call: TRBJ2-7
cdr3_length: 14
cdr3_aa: CASSFIGTSVEQYF
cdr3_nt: TGTGCCAGCAGTTTCATTGGTACTTCTGTGGAGCAGTACTTC

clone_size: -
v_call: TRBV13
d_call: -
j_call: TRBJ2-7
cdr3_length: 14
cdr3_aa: CASSAGTGAYEQYF
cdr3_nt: TGTGCCAGCAGCGCCGGGACGGGAGCCTACGAGCAGTACTTC

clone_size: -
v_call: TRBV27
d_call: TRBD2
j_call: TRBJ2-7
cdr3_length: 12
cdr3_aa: CASRGLADEQYF
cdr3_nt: TGTGCCAGCAGGGGACTAGCGGACGAGCAGTACTTC

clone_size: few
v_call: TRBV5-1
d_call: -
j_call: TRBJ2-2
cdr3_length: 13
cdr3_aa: CATPGPNTGELFF
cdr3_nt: TGCGCCACCCCGGGTCCGAACACCGGGGAGCTGTTTTTT

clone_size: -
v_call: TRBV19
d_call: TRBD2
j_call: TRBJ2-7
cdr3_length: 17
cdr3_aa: CASSALGSVGGFDEQYF
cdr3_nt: TGTGCCAGTAGTGCACTAGGTAGCGTGGGAGGGTTCGACGAGCAGTACTTC

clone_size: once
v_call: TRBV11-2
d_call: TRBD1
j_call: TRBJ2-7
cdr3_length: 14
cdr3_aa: CASSEYRGSYEQYF
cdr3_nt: TGTGCCAGCAGCGAATACAGGGGCTCCTACGAGCAGTACTTC

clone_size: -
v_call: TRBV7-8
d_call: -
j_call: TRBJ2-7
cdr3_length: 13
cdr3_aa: CASSFLTAYEQYF
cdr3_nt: TGTGCCAGCAGCTTTCTGACGGCCTACGAGCAGTACTTC

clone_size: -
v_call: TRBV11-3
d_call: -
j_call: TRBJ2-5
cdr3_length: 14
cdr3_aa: CASSSGPHGETQYF
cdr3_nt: TGTGCCAGCAGCTCGGGACCCCATGGGGAGACCCAGTACTTC

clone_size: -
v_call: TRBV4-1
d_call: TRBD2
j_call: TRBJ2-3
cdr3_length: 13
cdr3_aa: CASSQVTSGTQYF
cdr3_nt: TGCGCCAGCAGCCAAGTTACTAGCGGAACGCAGTATTTT

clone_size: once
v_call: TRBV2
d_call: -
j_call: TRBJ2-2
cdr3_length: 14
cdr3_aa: CASRGSTNTGELFF
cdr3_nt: TGTGCCAGCAGGGGGTCTACCAACACCGGGGAGCTGTTTTTT

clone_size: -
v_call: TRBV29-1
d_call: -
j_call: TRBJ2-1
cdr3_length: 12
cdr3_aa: CSVLTGINEQFF
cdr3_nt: TGCAGCGTTCTAACAGGGATCAATGAGCAGTTCTTC

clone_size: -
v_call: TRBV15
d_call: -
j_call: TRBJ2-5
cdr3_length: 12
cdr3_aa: CATSRGAKTQYF
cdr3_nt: TGTGCCACCAGCAGAGGGGCTAAGACCCAGTACTTC

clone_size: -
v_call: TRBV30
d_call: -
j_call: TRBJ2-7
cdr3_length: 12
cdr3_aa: CAWGFIGYEQYF
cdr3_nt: TGTGCCTGGGGGTTCATCGGCTACGAGCAGTACTTC

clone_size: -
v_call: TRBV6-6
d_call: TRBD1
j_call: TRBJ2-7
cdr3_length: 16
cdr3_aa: CASINFSGTGSYEQYF
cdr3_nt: TGTGCCAGCATCAATTTTTCCGGGACAGGGTCCTACGAGCAGTACTTC

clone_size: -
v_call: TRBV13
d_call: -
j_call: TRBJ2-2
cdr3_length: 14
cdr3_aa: CASSLQGSGGELFF
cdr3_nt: TGTGCCAGCAGCTTACAGGGGAGTGGCGGGGAGCTGTTTTTT

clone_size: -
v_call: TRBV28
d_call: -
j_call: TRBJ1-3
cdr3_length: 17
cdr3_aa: CASSLRGLGVSGNTIYF
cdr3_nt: TGTGCCAGCAGTTTACGTGGGTTGGGCGTCTCTGGAAACACCATATATTTT

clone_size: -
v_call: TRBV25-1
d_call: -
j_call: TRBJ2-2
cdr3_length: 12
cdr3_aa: CASSSYTGELFF
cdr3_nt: TGTGCCAGCAGCTCGTACACCGGGGAGCTGTTTTTT

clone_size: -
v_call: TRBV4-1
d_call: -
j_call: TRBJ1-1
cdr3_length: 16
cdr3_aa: CASSQSVRGLNTEAFF
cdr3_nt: TGCGCCAGCAGCCAATCGGTCCGGGGATTGAACACTGAAGCTTTCTTT

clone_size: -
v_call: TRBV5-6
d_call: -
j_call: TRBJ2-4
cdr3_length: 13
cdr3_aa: CASSLGRRNIQYF
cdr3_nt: TGTGCCAGCAGCTTGGGGAGGAGAAACATTCAGTACTTC

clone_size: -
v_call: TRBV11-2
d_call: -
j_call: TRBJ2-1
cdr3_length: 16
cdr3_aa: CASSLDRGVKRNEQFF
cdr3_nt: TGTGCCAGCAGCTTAGATCGCGGCGTTAAAAGGAATGAGCAGTTCTTC

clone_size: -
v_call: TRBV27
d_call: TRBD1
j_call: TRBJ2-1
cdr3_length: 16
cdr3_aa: CASSVLPGQAENEQFF
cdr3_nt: TGTGCCAGCAGTGTCCTACCGGGACAGGCTGAGAATGAGCAGTTCTTC

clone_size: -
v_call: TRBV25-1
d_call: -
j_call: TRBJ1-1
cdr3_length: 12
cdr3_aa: CASSKSNTEAFF
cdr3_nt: TGTGCCAGCAGTAAGTCGAACACTGAAGCTTTCTTT

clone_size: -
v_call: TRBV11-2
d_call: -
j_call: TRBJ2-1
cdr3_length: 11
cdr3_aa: CASSPPNEQFF
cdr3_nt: TGTGCCAGCAGCCCCCCTAATGAGCAGTTCTTC

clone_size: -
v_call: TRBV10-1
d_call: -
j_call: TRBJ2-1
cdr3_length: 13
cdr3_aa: CASSEELGTEQFF
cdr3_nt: TGCGCCAGCAGTGAGGAGCTCGGGACTGAGCAGTTCTTC

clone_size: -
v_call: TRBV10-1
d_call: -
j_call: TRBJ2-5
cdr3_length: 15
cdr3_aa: CASSESKVLAETQYF
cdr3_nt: TGCGCCAGCAGTGAGTCTAAGGTCTTGGCCGAGACCCAGTACTTC

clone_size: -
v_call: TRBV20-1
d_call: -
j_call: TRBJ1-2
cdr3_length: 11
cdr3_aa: CSARWVRGYTF
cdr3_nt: TGCAGTGCTAGATGGGTACGTGGCTACACCTTC

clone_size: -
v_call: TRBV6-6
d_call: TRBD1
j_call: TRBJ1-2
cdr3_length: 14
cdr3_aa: CASSYSEGAYGYTF
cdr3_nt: TGTGCCAGCAGTTACTCGGAGGGGGCTTATGGCTACACCTTC

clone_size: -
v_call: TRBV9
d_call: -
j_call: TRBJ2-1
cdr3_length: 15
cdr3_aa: CASSVPRGSYNEQFF
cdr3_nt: TGTGCCAGCAGCGTCCCCAGGGGTTCCTACAATGAGCAGTTCTTC

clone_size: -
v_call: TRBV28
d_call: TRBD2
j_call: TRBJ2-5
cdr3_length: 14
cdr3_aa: CASSTAGGRETQYF
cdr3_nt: TGTGCCAGCAGTACAGCGGGAGGGAGGGAGACCCAGTACTTC

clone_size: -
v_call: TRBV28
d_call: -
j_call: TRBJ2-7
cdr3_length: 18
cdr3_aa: CASKPRGVGAPPNYEQYF
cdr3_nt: TGTGCCAGCAAGCCACGAGGCGTCGGGGCCCCGCCAAACTACGAGCAGTACTTC

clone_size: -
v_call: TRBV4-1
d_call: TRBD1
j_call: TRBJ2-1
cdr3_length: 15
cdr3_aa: CASSSPGQGYNEQFF
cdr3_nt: TGCGCCAGCAGCTCTCCGGGACAGGGGTACAATGAGCAGTTCTTC

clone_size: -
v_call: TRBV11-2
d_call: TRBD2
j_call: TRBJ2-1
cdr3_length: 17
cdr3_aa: CASSQGSGGPPYNEQFF
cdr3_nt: TGTGCCAGCAGCCAAGGTTCGGGAGGGCCGCCCTACAATGAGCAGTTCTTC

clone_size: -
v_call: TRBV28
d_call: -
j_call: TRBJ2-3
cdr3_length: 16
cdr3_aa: CASSLGGAWVEDTQYF
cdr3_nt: TGTGCCAGCAGTTTGGGGGGCGCCTGGGTGGAAGATACGCAGTATTTT